This entry concerns a single T cell receptor (beta chain). Antigen specificity is unknown. These data come from a study of graft-versus-host responses after intestinal transplantation. Study-wide background: Transplants were multivisceral, liver-intestinal, or isolated intestinal. Study-level points and caveats: Allografts of patients with graft-donor T cell macrochimerism showed high graft-versus-host to host-versus-graft clone ratios.

The length of the CDR3 is 14 residues. The germline V and J ends were trimmed by 3 bases and 5 bases, with 11 bases remaining between them. Germline CDR1 reads SGHNT; CDR2 reads YENEEA. The table came from immunoSEQ multiplex PCR; TCRdb's copy has only in-frame clones and leaves some out. The table lists tens of thousands of clones, more than 85% of them singletons. J is TRBJ2-1 and V is TRBV11-3, with D uncertain. The sequencing used PBMCs, collected 524 days after transplant. The source is a human patient who received an intestinal transplant, so some T cells may come from the graft donor. CDR3 sequence: CASSFSQTHNEQFF. For the CDR3, the DNA is TGTGCCAGCAGCTTCTCCCAGACCCACAATGAGCAGTTCTTC.